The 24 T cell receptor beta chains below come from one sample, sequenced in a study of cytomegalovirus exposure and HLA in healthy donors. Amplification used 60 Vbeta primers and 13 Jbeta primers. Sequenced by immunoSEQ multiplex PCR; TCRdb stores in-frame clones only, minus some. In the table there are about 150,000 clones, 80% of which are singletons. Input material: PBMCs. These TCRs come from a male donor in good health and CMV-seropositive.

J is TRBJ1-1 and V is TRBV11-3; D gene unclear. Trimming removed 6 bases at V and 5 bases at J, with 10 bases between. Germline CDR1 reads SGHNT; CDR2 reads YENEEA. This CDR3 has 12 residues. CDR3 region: CASSLGETEAFF. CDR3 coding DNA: TGTGCCAGCAGTCTCGGGGAAACTGAAGCTTTCTTT.

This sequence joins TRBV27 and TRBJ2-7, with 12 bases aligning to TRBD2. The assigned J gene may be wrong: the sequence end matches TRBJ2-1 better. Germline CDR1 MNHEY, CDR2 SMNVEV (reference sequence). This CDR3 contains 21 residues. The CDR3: CASSLNGGTSGRPWAYNEQFF. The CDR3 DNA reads TGTGCCAGCAGTTTAAACGGCGGGACTAGCGGGCGACCTTGGGCATACAATGAGCAGTTCTTC.

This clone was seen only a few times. CDR3 in DNA: TGTGCCAGCAGTGACGGTCCGGTTAATTCACCCCTCCACTTT. Translating gives CASSDGPVNSPLHF. This sequence joins TRBV6-4 and TRBJ1-6; no firm D call. V was clipped by 2 bases and J by 6 bases, with 8 bases between them. CDR1 and CDR2 (germline): MRHNA, SNTAGT. This CDR3 is built from 14 residues.

CDR3 coding DNA: TGTGCCAGCAGTCATCAAAAGGGGAGGAATGAAAAACTGTTTTTT. As protein: CASSHQKGRNEKLFF. This chain joins TRBV28 and TRBJ1-4; D might be TRBD1 (5 bases). There are 15 residues in the CDR3. V lost 5 bases, J lost 5 bases, and 15 bases lay in between. The germline V gene has CDR1 MDHEN and CDR2 SYDVKM.

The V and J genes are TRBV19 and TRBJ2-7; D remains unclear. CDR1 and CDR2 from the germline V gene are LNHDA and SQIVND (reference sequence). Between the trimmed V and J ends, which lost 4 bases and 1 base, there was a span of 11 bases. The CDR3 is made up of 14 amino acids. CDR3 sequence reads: CASSSWRMSYEQYF. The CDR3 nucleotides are TGTGCCAGTAGTAGCTGGCGGATGTCCTACGAGCAGTACTTC.

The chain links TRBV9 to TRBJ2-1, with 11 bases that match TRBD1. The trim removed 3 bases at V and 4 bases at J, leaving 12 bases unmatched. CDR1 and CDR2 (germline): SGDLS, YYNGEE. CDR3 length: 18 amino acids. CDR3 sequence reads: CASSDPAGTGGRYNEQFF. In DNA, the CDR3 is TGTGCCAGCAGCGATCCGGCCGGGACAGGGGGTAGGTACAATGAGCAGTTCTTC.

This chain's CDR3 is CASSLVGTSGSSYNEQFF. Here the CDR3 DNA reads TGTGCCAGCAGCTTAGTCGGGACTAGCGGGAGCTCCTACAATGAGCAGTTCTTC. The chain uses TRBV7-6 and TRBJ2-1, with 14 bases fitting TRBD2. The CDR3 sequence is 18 residues long. The V gene's germline CDR1 is SGHVS and CDR2 FNYEAQ. V gave up 1 base and J gave up 0 bases; unmatched junction bases: 2.

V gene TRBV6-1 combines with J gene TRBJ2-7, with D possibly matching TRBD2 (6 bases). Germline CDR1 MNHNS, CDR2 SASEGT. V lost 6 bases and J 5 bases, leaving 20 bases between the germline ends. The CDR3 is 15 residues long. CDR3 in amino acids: CASSSSLAFTHEQYF. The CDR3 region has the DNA TGTGCCAGCAGCAGCTCACTAGCTTTTACCCACGAGCAGTACTTC.

CDR3 sequence (DNA): TGTGCCACCAGCAGAGACCCGGGAGACACCGGGGAGCTGTTTTTT. It yields the protein CATSRDPGDTGELFF. This chain connects TRBV15 to TRBJ2-2; tentative D call: TRBD2 (6 bases). The germline V gene encodes CDR1 LNHNV and CDR2 YYDKDF (reference sequence). The CDR3 has 15 amino acids. V gave up 0 bases and J gave up 3 bases, with 8 bases separating them.

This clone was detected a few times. CDR3 protein: CASSSYKTAKSSYEQYF. The CDR3 region has the DNA TGTGCCAGCAGCAGTTATAAGACAGCGAAGAGCTCCTACGAGCAGTACTTC. J is TRBJ2-7 and V is TRBV7-8; the D gene is possibly TRBD1 (5 bases). The V gene's germline CDR1 is SGHVS and CDR2 FQNEAQ. The length of the CDR3 is 17 residues. Trimming pared 5 bases from V and 0 bases from J, leaving 20 bases between.

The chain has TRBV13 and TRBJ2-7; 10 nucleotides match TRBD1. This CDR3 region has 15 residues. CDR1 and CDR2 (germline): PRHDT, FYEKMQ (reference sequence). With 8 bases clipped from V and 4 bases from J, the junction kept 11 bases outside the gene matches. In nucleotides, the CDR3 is TGTGCCAGCGGGACAGGGGCCCCAAAAGTTTACGAGCAGTACTTC. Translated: CASGTGAPKVYEQYF.

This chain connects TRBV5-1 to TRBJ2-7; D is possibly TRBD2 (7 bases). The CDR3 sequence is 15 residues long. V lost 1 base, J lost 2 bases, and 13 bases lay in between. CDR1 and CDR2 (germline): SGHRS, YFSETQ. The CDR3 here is CASSLRGGPAYEQYF. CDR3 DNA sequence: TGCGCCAGCAGCTTGAGGGGGGGACCAGCCTACGAGCAGTACTTC.

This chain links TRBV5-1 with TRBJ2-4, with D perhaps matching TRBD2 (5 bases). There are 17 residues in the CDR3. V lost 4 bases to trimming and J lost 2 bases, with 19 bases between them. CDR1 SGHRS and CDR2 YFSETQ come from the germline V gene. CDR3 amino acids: CASSEPGSGVTKNIQYF. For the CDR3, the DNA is TGCGCCAGCAGCGAACCGGGGAGCGGCGTAACCAAAAACATTCAGTACTTC.

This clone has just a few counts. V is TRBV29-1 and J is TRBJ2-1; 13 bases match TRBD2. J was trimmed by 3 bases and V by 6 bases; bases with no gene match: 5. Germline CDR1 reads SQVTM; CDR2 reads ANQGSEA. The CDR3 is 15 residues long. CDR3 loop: CSVSGLAGDYNEQFF. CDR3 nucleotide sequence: TGCAGCGTCTCAGGACTAGCGGGAGACTACAATGAGCAGTTCTTC.

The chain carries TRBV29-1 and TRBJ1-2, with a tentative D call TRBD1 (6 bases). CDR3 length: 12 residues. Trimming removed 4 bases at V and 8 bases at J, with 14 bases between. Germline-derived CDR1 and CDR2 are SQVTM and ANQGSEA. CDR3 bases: TGCAGCGTTGGAGGGGGGGTGGAGGGCTACACCTTC. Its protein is CSVGGGVEGYTF.

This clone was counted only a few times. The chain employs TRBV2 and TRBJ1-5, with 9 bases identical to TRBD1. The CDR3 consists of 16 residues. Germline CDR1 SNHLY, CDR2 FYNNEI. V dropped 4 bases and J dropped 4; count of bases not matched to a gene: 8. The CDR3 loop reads CASSASGGTGNQPQHF. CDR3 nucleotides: TGTGCCAGCAGTGCCTCAGGCGGGACAGGGAATCAGCCCCAGCATTTT.

CDR3 in amino acids: CASSTETGVGAFF. The CDR3 bases are TGTGCCAGCAGCACAGAAACAGGGGTGGGGGCTTTCTTT. This sequence joins TRBV2 and TRBJ1-1; 7 positions agree with TRBD1. V shed 6 bases, J shed 11 bases, and the junction held 12 bases outside the gene matches. This CDR3 region has 13 residues. Looked up from germline, CDR1 is SNHLY and CDR2 is FYNNEI. The full variable domain, in which reference TRBV2 and TRBJ1-1 provide the parts outside the CDR3, is EPEVTQTPSHQVTQMGQEVILRCVPISNHLYFYWYRQILGQKVEFLVSFYNNEISEKSEIFDDQFSVERPDGSNFTLKIRSTKLEDSAMYFCASSTETGVGAFFGQGTRLTVV.

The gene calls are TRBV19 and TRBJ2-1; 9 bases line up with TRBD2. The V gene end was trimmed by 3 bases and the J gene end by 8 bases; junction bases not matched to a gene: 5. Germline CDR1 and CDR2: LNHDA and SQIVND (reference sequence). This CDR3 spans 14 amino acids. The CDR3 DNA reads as TGTGCCAGTAGTATTAGGCTAGCGGGGCATGAGCAGTTCTTC. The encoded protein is CASSIRLAGHEQFF.

CDR3 sequence (DNA): TGTGCCAGCAGTTGGACGGACACCCGGGAGACCCAGTACTTC. Protein product: CASSWTDTRETQYF. The chain joins TRBV2 to TRBJ2-5, with D maybe TRBD1 (5 bases). V shed 5 bases and J shed 5 bases, with 15 bases lying between them. The CDR3 runs 14 residues. Germline V CDR1 and CDR2: SNHLY, FYNNEI.

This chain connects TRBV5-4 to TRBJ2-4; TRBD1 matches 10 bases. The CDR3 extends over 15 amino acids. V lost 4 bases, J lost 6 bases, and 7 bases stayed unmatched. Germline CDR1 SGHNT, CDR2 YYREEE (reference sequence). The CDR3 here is CASSLTRDRGNIQYF. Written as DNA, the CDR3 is TGTGCCAGCAGCCTGACCCGGGACAGGGGAAACATTCAGTACTTC.

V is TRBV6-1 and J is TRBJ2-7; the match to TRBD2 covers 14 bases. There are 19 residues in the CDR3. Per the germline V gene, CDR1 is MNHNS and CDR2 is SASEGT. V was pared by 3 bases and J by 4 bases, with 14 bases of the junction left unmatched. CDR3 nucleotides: TGTGCCAGCAGTGAGGGGGTGACTAGCGGGAGGGCAGGGGTGTACGAGCAGTACTTC. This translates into CASSEGVTSGRAGVYEQYF.

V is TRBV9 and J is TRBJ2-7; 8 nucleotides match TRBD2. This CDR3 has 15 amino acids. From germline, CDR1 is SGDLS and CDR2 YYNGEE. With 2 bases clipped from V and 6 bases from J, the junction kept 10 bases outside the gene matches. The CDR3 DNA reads TGTGCCAGCAGCGTTCTAGCGGGTTGGGGGGGCGAGCAGTACTTC. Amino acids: CASSVLAGWGGEQYF.

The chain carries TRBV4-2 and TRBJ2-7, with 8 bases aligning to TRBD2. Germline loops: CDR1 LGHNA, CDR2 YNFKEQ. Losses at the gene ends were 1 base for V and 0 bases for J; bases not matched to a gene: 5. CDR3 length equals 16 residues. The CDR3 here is CASSQVASGPSYEQYF. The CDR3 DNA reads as TGTGCCAGCAGCCAAGTCGCTAGCGGGCCCTCCTACGAGCAGTACTTC.

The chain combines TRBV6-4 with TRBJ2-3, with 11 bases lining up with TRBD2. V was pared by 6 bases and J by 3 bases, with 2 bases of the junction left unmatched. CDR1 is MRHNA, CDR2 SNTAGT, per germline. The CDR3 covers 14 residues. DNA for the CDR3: TGTGCCAGCAGACTAGCGGGAGATACAGATACGCAGTATTTT. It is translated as CASRLAGDTDTQYF.